This entry features one T cell receptor (beta chain) sequence. The antigen is not known. Time point defined: week 23, last vaccination. A 20-mer mutant IDH1 peptide at 300 ug was injected subcutaneously with topical imiquimod. V lost 1 base and J lost 14, with 9 bases in between. The CDR3 runs 12 residues. Germline assignment: CDR1 MNHEY and CDR2 SMNVEV (reference sequence). Assay: immunoSEQ multiplex PCR; the TCRdb copy retains only in-frame clones and omits some. The table lists 70,000 to 95,000 clones, around 85% of them singletons. This entry comes from a study of a mutant IDH1 vaccine in newly diagnosed glioma. Overall study: Most patients had received both radiotherapy and temozolomide, the prior options being radiotherapy, temozolomide, or both.

The origin of this receptor is a woman aged 45-65 years with glioma. This chain uses TRBV27 with TRBJ1-6; possible D gene TRBD1, 5 bases. The starting material was PBMCs, obtained from a glioma patient whose treatment included an IDH1 peptide vaccine. The CDR3 loop is CASSLWGRALHF. CDR3 bases: TGTGCCAGCAGTTTATGGGGCAGGGCCCTCCACTTT.